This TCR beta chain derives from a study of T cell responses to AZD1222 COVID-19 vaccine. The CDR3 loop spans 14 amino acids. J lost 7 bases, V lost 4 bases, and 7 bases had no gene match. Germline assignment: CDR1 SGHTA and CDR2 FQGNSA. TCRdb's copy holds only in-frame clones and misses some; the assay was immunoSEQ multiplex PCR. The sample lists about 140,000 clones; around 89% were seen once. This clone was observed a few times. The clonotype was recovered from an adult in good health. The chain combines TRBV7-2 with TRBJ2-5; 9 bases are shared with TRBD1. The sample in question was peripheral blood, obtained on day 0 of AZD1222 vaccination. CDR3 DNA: TGTGCCAGCAGCTCGGGGACAGGGAGTTGGACCCAGTACTTC. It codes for CASSSGTGSWTQYF. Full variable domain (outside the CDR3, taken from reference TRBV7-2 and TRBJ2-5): GAGVSQSPSNKVTEKGKDVELRCDPISGHTALYWYRQSLGQGLEFLIYFQGNSAPDKSGLPSDRFSAERTGGSVSTLTIQRTQQEDSAVYLCASSSGTGSWTQYFGPGTRLLVL.